In its sample, the clone carrying this T cell receptor beta chain was seen a few times. The antigen is unknown. The data are from a study of T cells after yellow fever vaccination. Study background: SMART-Seq v4 Ultra Low Input handled preparation of low-cell-number fractions. Overall study results and limits: Abundant bulk-population clonotypes could contaminate the FACS-sorted repertoires. Compared with primary, the secondary response was weaker and peaked at day 5, not 15.

5'RACE template switching generated TCR cDNA, adding a universal primer site and UMIs. TCRdb analysed the 5' RACE reads with MiXCR anew, one entry per CDR3 protein. The profile shows 300,000 or so distinct CDR3 sequences, less than 9.5% of them singletons. CDR3 length: 16 residues. V shed 6 bases and J 0 bases; nucleotides not matched to a gene: 6. Source: PBMCs, taken about 41 days after the first yellow fever vaccination. This sequence originates from a man between 18 and 35 years old who received the YFV17D yellow fever vaccine. The chain has TRBV12-3 or TRBV12-4 and TRBJ2-2; 8 nucleotides align to TRBD2. CDR3 region: CASRHSGLANTGELFF. DNA for the CDR3: TGTGCCAGCAGGCACTCGGGACTAGCGAACACCGGGGAGCTGTTTTTT.